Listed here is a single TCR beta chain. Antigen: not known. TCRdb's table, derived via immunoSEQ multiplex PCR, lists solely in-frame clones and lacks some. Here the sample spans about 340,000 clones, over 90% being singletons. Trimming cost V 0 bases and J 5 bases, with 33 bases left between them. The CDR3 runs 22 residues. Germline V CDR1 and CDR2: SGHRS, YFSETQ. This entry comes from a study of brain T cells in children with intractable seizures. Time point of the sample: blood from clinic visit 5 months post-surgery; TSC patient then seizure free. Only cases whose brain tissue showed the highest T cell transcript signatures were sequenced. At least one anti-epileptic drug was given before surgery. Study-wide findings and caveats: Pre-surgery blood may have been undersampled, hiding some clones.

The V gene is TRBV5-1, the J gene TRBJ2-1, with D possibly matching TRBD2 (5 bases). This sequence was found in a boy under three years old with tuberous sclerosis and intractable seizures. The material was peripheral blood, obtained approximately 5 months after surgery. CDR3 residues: CASSLVQTSFVKLQVQNNEQFF. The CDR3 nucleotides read TGCGCCAGCAGCTTGGTTCAAACTAGTTTTGTAAAGCTACAAGTACAGAACAATGAGCAGTTCTTC.